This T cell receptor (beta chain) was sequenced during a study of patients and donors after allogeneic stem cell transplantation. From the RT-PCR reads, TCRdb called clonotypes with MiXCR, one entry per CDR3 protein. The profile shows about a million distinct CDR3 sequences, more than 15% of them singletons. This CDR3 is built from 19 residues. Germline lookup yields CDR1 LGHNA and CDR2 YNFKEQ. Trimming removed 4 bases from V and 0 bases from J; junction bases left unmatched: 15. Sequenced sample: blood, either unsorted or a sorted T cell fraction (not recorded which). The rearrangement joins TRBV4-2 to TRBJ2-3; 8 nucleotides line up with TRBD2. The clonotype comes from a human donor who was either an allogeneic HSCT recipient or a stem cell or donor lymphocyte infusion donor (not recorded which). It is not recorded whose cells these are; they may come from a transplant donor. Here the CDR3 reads CASSPKTGGPPPSTDTQYF. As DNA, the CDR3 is TGTGCCAGCAGCCCTAAGACGGGGGGGCCTCCCCCTAGCACAGATACGCAGTATTTT.